This TCR beta chain derives from a study of blood T cell repertoires in COVID-19. The overall study: Whether acute or convalescent, the COVID-19 samples came from the United States, Italy and Spain.

Data came from immunoSEQ multiplex PCR; TCRdb stores just in-frame clones and leaves some out. The sample shows 60,000 to 85,000 clones, around 90% of them seen only once. CDR1 MNHEY and CDR2 SVGAGI come from the germline V gene. V shed 7 bases and J shed 3 bases, with 15 bases lying between them. The CDR3 contains 14 residues. A Seattle source enrolled patients during active infection and followed them longitudinally. Sequenced material: peripheral blood. The chain joins TRBV6-5 to TRBJ1-2; D remains unclear. This TCR came from a woman aged 45-60 years with COVID-19, enrolled during active disease. The CDR3 reads CASTGRGTYYGYTF. CDR3 DNA: TGTGCCAGCACGGGGAGAGGCACCTACTATGGCTACACCTTC.